A single sample gave rise to the 21 T cell receptor beta chains below, sequenced in a study of T cell repertoires and HLA-DP antigens. These TCRs' antigens remain unknown. Produced via immunoSEQ multiplex PCR; TCRdb's table is partial and in-frame only. Among 75,000 to 90,000 clones listed, about 89% were seen once. The sample comprised CD4+ T cells from PBMCs. Source of these receptors: a man in his forties or fifties in good health and CMV-seronegative.

This clone was picked up a small number of times. V is TRBV18 and J is TRBJ1-4; D unclear. This CDR3 is built from 15 residues. The ends were cut back, 5 bases at V and 0 bases at J, with 10 bases in the middle. Germline V CDR1 and CDR2: KGHSH, LQKENI. CDR3 sequence: CASSARGSTNEKLFF. In nucleotides, the CDR3 is TGTGCCAGCTCAGCTCGGGGTTCAACTAATGAAAAACTGTTTTTT.

The chain uses TRBV5-4 and TRBJ1-1, with 8 bases aligning to TRBD1. CDR1 SGHNT and CDR2 YYREEE come from the germline V gene (reference sequence). CDR3 length equals 16 residues. Losses at the gene ends were 4 bases for V and 4 bases for J; bases not matched to a gene: 12. DNA of the CDR3: TGTGCCAGCAGCCCGGAGGACAGGGCTCGTATCACTGAAGCTTTCTTT. Translated, it gives CASSPEDRARITEAFF. Together with reference TRBV5-4 and TRBJ1-1, the CDR3 gives the full variable domain: ETGVTQSPTHLIKTRGQQVTLRCSSQSGHNTVSWYQQALGQGPQFIFQYYREEENGRGNFPPRFSGLQFPNYSSELNVNALELDDSALYLCASSPEDRARITEAFFGQGTRLTVV.

The chain couples TRBV27 to TRBJ2-2, with D unclear. CDR3 length equals 15 residues. Per germline, CDR1 MNHEY and CDR2 SMNVEV (reference sequence). V was cut by 6 bases and J by 1 base, with 12 bases left in between. CDR3 region: CASSLSTGNTGELFF. The CDR3 DNA reads TGTGCCAGCAGCCTTAGCACTGGGAACACCGGGGAGCTGTTTTTT.

This chain joins TRBV2 and TRBJ2-7, with 7 bases that match TRBD1. CDR3 length: 13 residues. V lost 6 bases and J lost 4; bases outside the gene matches: 6. Germline V gene lookup returns CDR1 SNHLY and CDR2 FYNNEI. In DNA form, the CDR3 reads TGTGCCAGCAGGACCGGGACAGCATACGAGCAGTACTTC. Protein product: CASRTGTAYEQYF.

This chain connects TRBV28 to TRBJ2-1; D possibly matches TRBD1 or TRBD2 (6 bases each). In germline, CDR1 is MDHEN, CDR2 SYDVKM. V lost 6 bases, J lost 7 bases, and 25 bases lay in between. This CDR3 is 17 amino acids long. The DNA of the CDR3 is TGTGCCAGCAGCATAGTCCCCTGGGGCGGAGGGGGAAATGAGCAGTTCTTC. This codes for CASSIVPWGGGGNEQFF.

This CDR3 is CASSLGLAGGADTQYF. CDR3 DNA: TGTGCCAGCAGCTTGGGACTAGCGGGAGGGGCAGATACGCAGTATTTT. The V call is TRBV5-8, the J call TRBJ2-3; 14 nucleotides line up with TRBD2. Trimming cost V 0 bases and J 4 bases; bases outside gene matches: 1. The germline gives CDR1 SGHTS, CDR2 YDEGEE. The CDR3 is made up of 16 amino acids.

This clone was counted between two and nine times. The chain joins TRBV13 to TRBJ1-4, with no clear D. V was cut by 2 bases and J by 3 bases, with 4 bases left in between. Germline CDR1 PRHDT, CDR2 FYEKMQ (reference sequence). CDR3 length: 13 residues. The CDR3 region is CASSLTANEKLFF. CDR3 nucleotide sequence: TGTGCCAGCAGCTTAACGGCTAATGAAAAACTGTTTTTT.

This clone was counted between two and nine times. This CDR3 reads CASRQDGGGELFF. The DNA for the CDR3 is TGCGCCAGCAGGCAGGATGGGGGCGGGGAGCTGTTTTTT. V and J are TRBV5-1 and TRBJ2-2; D tentatively reads TRBD1 or TRBD2 (5 bases each). Trimming took 5 bases from V and 7 from J, leaving 12 bases between them. The CDR3 is made up of 13 amino acids. Germline CDR1 is SGHRS and CDR2 is YFSETQ.

This CDR3 reads CATRDREYNSPLHF. In nucleotides, the CDR3 is TGTGCCACTCGGGACAGAGAGTATAATTCACCCCTCCACTTT. The rearrangement joins TRBV6-6 to TRBJ1-6, with 7 bases fitting TRBD1. The J segment lost 4 bases and the V segment lost 10 bases, leaving 7 bases of the junction unmatched. From germline, CDR1 is MNHNY and CDR2 SVGAGI (reference sequence). This CDR3 comprises 14 residues.

The genes are TRBV20-1 and TRBJ2-3; no definite D call. The CDR3 has 11 amino acids. The germline V gene has CDR1 DFQATT and CDR2 SNEGSKA (reference sequence). V was clipped by 5 bases and J by 6 bases, with 9 bases between them. CDR3: CSARPVDTQYF. CDR3 bases: TGCAGTGCTCGGCCGGTTGATACGCAGTATTTT.

There are a few counts of this clone. This chain connects TRBV2 to TRBJ2-1; 12 nucleotides match TRBD2. From germline, CDR1 is SNHLY and CDR2 FYNNEI. CDR3 length equals 19 residues. V trimming: 2 bases; J trimming: 10 bases; junction bases outside the gene matches: 18. In nucleotides, the CDR3 is TGTGCCAGCAGTGAATATCCGCCGACTAGCGGGGGCGGGGTCAAAGAGCAGTTCTTC. Translating gives CASSEYPPTSGGGVKEQFF.

This clone has only a few counts. The chain recombines TRBV7-2 with TRBJ1-1; 7 bases are a match to TRBD1. The germline V gene has CDR1 SGHTA and CDR2 FQGNSA. With V trimmed by 5 bases and J by 11 bases, 11 bases remained unmatched. The CDR3 spans 13 residues. CDR3 nucleotide sequence: TGTGCCAGCAGCCACCCGGAGAGGGGGCAGGCTTTCTTT. It codes for CASSHPERGQAFF.

This chain joins TRBV5-1 and TRBJ2-3; weak D call: TRBD2 (6 bases). This CDR3 comprises 12 residues. The germline V and J ends were trimmed by 6 bases and 3 bases, with 8 bases remaining between them. The germline gives CDR1 SGHRS, CDR2 YFSETQ. Here the CDR3 reads CASTRGTDTQYF. The CDR3, as DNA: TGCGCCAGCACCCGGGGGACAGATACGCAGTATTTT. The full variable domain, its missing parts supplied by reference TRBV5-1 and TRBJ2-3, is KAGVTQTPRYLIKTRGQQVTLSCSPISGHRSVSWYQQTPGQGLQFLFEYFSETQRNKGNFPGRFSGRQFSNSRSEMNVSTLELGDSALYLCASTRGTDTQYFGPGTRLTVL.

The genes are TRBV27 and TRBJ2-1; D call uncertain. The CDR3 is 16 residues long. V was shortened by 5 bases and J by 8 bases, with 22 bases between the two germline ends. Germline lookup yields CDR1 MNHEY and CDR2 SMNVEV (reference sequence). The CDR3 bases are TGTGCCAGCAGTCCATCGTTCGGCGCGCTAATCCATGAGCAGTTCTTC. Translating gives CASSPSFGALIHEQFF.

The V and J genes are TRBV5-4 and TRBJ1-4; TRBD1 matches 7 bases. Germline trimming cut 7 bases from V and 3 bases from J; bases unmatched to any gene: 3. From germline, CDR1 is SGHNT and CDR2 YYREEE (reference sequence). The CDR3 spans 13 residues. The DNA of the CDR3 is TGTGCCAGCCAAGGGGGCCCTAATGAAAAACTGTTTTTT. This encodes CASQGGPNEKLFF.

This chain connects TRBV20-1 to TRBJ2-1; no reliable D call. Germline values: CDR1 DFQATT, CDR2 SNEGSKA (reference sequence). The CDR3 is 11 residues long. Trimming left V 5 bases short and J 5 bases short, with 7 bases between. In nucleotides, the CDR3 is TGCAGTGCTGGAACGAACAATGAGCAGTTCTTC. It is translated as CSAGTNNEQFF.

The rearrangement links TRBV15 to TRBJ2-7; D is possibly TRBD2 (5 bases). V shed 0 bases and J shed 0 bases, with 6 bases lying between them. CDR3 length: 14 residues. CDR1 LNHNV and CDR2 YYDKDF come from the germline V gene (reference sequence). The CDR3: CATSRDRGSYEQYF. CDR3 bases: TGTGCCACCAGCAGAGATCGGGGCTCCTACGAGCAGTACTTC.

The chain has TRBV5-1 and TRBJ2-1, with 7 nucleotides matching TRBD1. V shed 2 bases, J shed 4 bases, and the junction held 3 bases outside the gene matches. Germline V gene sequence: CDR1 SGHRS, CDR2 YFSETQ. This CDR3 region has 14 residues. The CDR3 is CASSLPGQYNEQFF. CDR3 sequence (DNA): TGCGCCAGCAGCTTACCGGGACAGTACAATGAGCAGTTCTTC.

The chain combines TRBV11-2 with TRBJ2-7; D unresolved. The ends were cut back, 0 bases at V and 3 bases at J, with 12 bases in the middle. Germline V gives CDR1 SGHAT, CDR2 FQNNGV. The CDR3 length is 15 residues. The CDR3 protein is CASSLESTANYEQYF. Here the CDR3 DNA reads TGTGCCAGCAGCTTAGAATCTACCGCAAACTACGAGCAGTACTTC.

The CDR3 nucleotides are TGTGCCAGCAGCGTAAGGGGAACTAGCGGGACGAATATGGGCACAGATACGCAGTATTTT. It encodes CASSVRGTSGTNMGTDTQYF. This chain connects TRBV9 to TRBJ2-3; 10 bases agree with TRBD2. V was clipped by 1 base and J by 1 base; unmatched bases: 15. The CDR3 consists of 20 residues. Germline V lookup: CDR1 SGDLS, CDR2 YYNGEE.

The CDR3 coding sequence is TGTGCCAGCAGTTTATTGGGGGCTGTTATTGAGGTAAACAATCAGCCCCAGCATTTT. This gives the protein CASSLLGAVIEVNNQPQHF. The genes are TRBV27 and TRBJ1-5; TRBD1 is a possible D gene (6 bases). The CDR3 spans 19 residues. V was cut by 1 base and J by 3 bases, with 22 bases left in between. Germline CDR1 reads MNHEY; CDR2 reads SMNVEV (reference sequence).